These 5 T cell receptor beta chains were all obtained from the same sample, sequenced in a study of cytomegalovirus exposure and HLA in healthy donors. Assay: immunoSEQ multiplex PCR; the TCRdb copy retains only in-frame clones and omits some. The data contain 150,000 to 160,000 clones, 86% of them singletons. Sample: PBMCs. The receptor source for this set is a man between 18 and 29 years old in good health and CMV-seropositive.

The chain uses TRBV19 and TRBJ1-2; 7 nucleotides match TRBD1. V lost 4 bases to trimming and J lost 6 bases; unmatched junction nucleotides: 11. Germline V lookup: CDR1 LNHDA, CDR2 SQIVND (reference sequence). The CDR3 has 15 amino acids. CDR3 nucleotides: TGTGCCAGTAGTAAGACCGGGACAGCCCTTAATGGCTACACCTTC. It is translated as CASSKTGTALNGYTF.

This chain connects TRBV5-4 to TRBJ2-1; 11 bases fit TRBD2. The J segment lost 0 bases and the V segment lost 2 bases, leaving 10 bases of the junction unmatched. The germline V gene has CDR1 SGHNT and CDR2 YYREEE (reference sequence). The CDR3 has 19 amino acids. CDR3 nucleotides: TGTGCCAGCAGCTTTAGGGTGACTAGCGGGGCTCACTCCTACAATGAGCAGTTCTTC. It encodes CASSFRVTSGAHSYNEQFF.

J is TRBJ2-3 and V is TRBV6-1; D is possibly TRBD2 (7 bases). From germline, CDR1 is MNHNS and CDR2 SASEGT. The CDR3 totals 19 residues. V was clipped by 2 bases and J by 0 bases, with 21 bases between them. In DNA form, the CDR3 reads TGTGCCAGCAGTGAACCAGGGGAGAGACTAGCCCGTAGCACAGATACGCAGTATTTT. Its translation: CASSEPGERLARSTDTQYF.

This chain connects TRBV30 to TRBJ1-4; 9 nucleotides line up with TRBD1. J was trimmed by 8 bases and V by 4 bases; bases with no gene match: 8. This CDR3 contains 14 residues. The germline CDR1 and CDR2 sequences are GTSNPN and SVGIG (reference sequence). The CDR3: CAWKGTGTGEKLFF. The CDR3, as DNA: TGTGCCTGGAAAGGGACAGGGACTGGCGAAAAACTGTTTTTT.

The V gene is TRBV7-2, the J gene TRBJ2-5; TRBD1 agrees at 7 bases. There are 14 residues in the CDR3. With 3 bases clipped from V and 5 bases from J, the junction kept 6 bases outside the gene matches. In germline, CDR1 is SGHTA, CDR2 FQGNSA. CDR3 in DNA: TGTGCCAGCAGCTTGAATACAGGGGCGGAGACCCAGTACTTC. Translating it yields CASSLNTGAETQYF.